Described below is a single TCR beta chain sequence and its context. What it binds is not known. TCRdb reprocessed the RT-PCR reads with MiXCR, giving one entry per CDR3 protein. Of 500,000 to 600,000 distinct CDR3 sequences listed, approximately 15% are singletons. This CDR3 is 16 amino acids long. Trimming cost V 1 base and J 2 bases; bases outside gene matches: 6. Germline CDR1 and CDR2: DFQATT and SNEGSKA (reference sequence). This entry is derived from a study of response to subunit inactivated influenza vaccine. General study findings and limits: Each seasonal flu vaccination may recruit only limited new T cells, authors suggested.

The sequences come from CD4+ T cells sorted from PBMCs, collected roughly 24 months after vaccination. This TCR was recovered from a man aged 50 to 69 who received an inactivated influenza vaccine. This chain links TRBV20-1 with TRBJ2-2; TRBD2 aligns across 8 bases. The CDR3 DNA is TGCAGTGCTAGAGCCCCACTAGCGGTAAACACCGGGGAGCTGTTTTTT. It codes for CSARAPLAVNTGELFF.